This TCR beta chain was identified during a study of blood T cell repertoires in COVID-19 (dated by TCRdb to the early 2020s). Broadly, across the study: Samples from collaborators originated in the United States, Italy and Spain and spanned both the acute and convalescent phases of COVID-19. The material from the prospective study consisted of cDNA or gDNA derived from T cells, B-cell-depleted T cells, or PBMCs. The dataset comprised deeply sampled blood TCRbeta repertoires from subjects exposed to, actively infected with, or recovered from COVID-19. The repertoires were made available in a free public database intended to serve as a resource for research on the immune response to SARS-CoV-2. Samples came from the ongoing ImmuneRACE study (first 160 participants) plus 1,254 subjects from 6 global collaborators. Sample metadata almost always included a de-identified subject ID, COVID-19 status, age in years and sex. HLA class I and class II types, where available, came from metadata supplied by the sample provider rather than from assay-based typing.

What the research found in general, with its limitations: The quantity of clinical and demographic metadata differed by source and by participant and was supplied without curation.

TCRbeta CDR3 regions were amplified from genomic DNA using the immunoSEQ Assay, a bias-controlled multiplex PCR. The published analysis was carried out like this. The number of nucleated cells in each sample was estimated from the amplification of reference gene primers within the assay. To quantify the absolute abundance of each unique TCRbeta CDR3 rearrangement, sequence reads were collapsed and filtered. Productive Simpson clonality was computed per sample as the square root of Simpson's diversity index over productive rearrangements. This is the immuneACCESS table as TCRdb keeps it, with only in-frame sequences that have V and J called. A part of the clones is gone; compared with another copy, unresolved V genes explain less than half, and the rest is unexplained. The DNA gave D and trimming, while V, J and clone size come from that table. The sample has about 140,000 clones on record, approximately 84% of them singletons. The ten top clones hold less than 9.5% of the sample.

From its cysteine to its phenylalanine, the CDR3 spans 13 amino acids. Left in the record is the CDR3 DNA by itself, 39 bases read in frame from the first base. CDR1 MNHEY and CDR2 SVGEGT are derived from the germline V gene. Trimming removed 5 bases from V and 2 bases from J, leaving 9 bases between the germline ends. The collaborating institutions used their own protocols to collect whole blood in K2EDTA tubes. Collaborator samples were shipped for TCRbeta analysis as frozen whole blood, isolated PBMCs, or DNA extracted from either sample type. Details on this clone: Its antigen has not been determined. No much larger clone is present one base from it, and per-base qualities are unavailable.

The specimen sequenced was peripheral blood. This receptor was identified in a human donor in a cohort sampled during active COVID-19. The rearrangement joined TRBV6-2 or TRBV6-3 to TRBJ1-2; the D gene remains uncertain. The nucleotides read TGTGCCAGCAGTATAACCGGGAACTATGGCTACACCTTC. Its coded protein is CASSITGNYGYTF.